Reported below is one T cell receptor (beta chain). Its specificity is unknown. The source of the sample is a study of identical twins. General observations from the study: Sharing of beta out-of-frame sequences by twins showed a weaker excess. Out-of-frame TCR alpha sharing in monozygotic twins exceeded recombination model predictions.

Trimming cost V 2 bases and J 4 bases; bases outside gene matches: 12. The CDR3 has 17 residues. Germline V gene sequence: CDR1 LGHNA, CDR2 YSLEER. Each cDNA held unique molecular identifiers, and template switching gave it a universal primer site. Via MiXCR, TCRdb re-called the 5' RACE reads, giving one row per CDR3 protein. The table has under 300,000 distinct CDR3 sequences, roughly 13% seen once. Healthy Caucasians made up all donors. The sample was also linked to a second study, of yellow fever vaccine responses in identical twins.

The sequence was collected from a young woman in good health. The sequencing input was memory (CD45RO+) T cells sorted from blood. V gene TRBV4-3 combines with J gene TRBJ2-3; 7 nucleotides agree with TRBD2. In DNA form, the CDR3 reads TGCGCCAGCAGCCAAAGGTCCGGGGCGGGAGCCTCAGATACGCAGTATTTT. As protein: CASSQRSGAGASDTQYF.